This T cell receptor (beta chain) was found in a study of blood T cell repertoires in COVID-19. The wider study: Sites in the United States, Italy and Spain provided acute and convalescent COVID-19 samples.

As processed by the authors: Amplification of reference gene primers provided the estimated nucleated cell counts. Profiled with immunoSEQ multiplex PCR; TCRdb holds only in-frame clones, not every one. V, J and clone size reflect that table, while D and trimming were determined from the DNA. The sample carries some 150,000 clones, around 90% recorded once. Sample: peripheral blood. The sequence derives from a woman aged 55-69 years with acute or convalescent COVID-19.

The CDR3 region is CASSFGTARLSGANVLTF. The DNA of the CDR3 is TGTGCCAGCAGCTTTGGGACAGCCCGCCTCTCTGGGGCCAACGTCCTGACTTTC. This chain links TRBV7-8 with TRBJ2-6, with 7 nucleotides matching TRBD1. This CDR3 region has 18 residues. The germline V gene encodes CDR1 SGHVS and CDR2 FQNEAQ. V dropped 3 bases and J dropped 0; count of bases not matched to a gene: 8.